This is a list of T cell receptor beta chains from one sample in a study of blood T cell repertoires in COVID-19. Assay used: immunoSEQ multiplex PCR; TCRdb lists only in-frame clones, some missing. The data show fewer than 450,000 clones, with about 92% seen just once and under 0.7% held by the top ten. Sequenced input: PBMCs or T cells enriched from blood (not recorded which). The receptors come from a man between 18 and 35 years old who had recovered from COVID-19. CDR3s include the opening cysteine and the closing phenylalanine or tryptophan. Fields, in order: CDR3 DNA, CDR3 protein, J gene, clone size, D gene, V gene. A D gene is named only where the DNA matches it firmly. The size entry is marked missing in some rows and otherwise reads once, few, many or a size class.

TGTGCCAGCAGGGGGGACACTCTGAACACTGAAGCTTTCTTT,CASRGDTLNTEAFF,TRBJ1-1,NA,NA,TRBV7-9
TGTGCCAGCACCAAAGGACTAGCGGGAGCTTCGGAGACCCAGTACTTC,CASTKGLAGASETQYF,TRBJ2-5,NA,TRBD2,TRBV2
TGTGCCAGCAGTGAACGGGACAATCAGCCCCAGCATTTT,CASSERDNQPQHF,TRBJ1-5,NA,NA,TRBV6-1
TGTGCCAGCAGCTCCCCTAGCCAACAGGCCGAGGGGGCCTATGGCTACACCTTC,CASSSPSQQAEGAYGYTF,TRBJ1-2,NA,TRBD1,TRBV11-3
TGTGCCAGCGGCAGAACCTACGAGCAGTACTTC,CASGRTYEQYF,TRBJ2-7,NA,NA,TRBV6-5
TGTGCCAGCGGAAAAGAGACAGGCTTGCGGCAGTACTTC,CASGKETGLRQYF,TRBJ2-7,NA,NA,TRBV6-5
TGTGCCAGCAGACTTACGGGACAGAGCATGAACACTGAAGCTTTCTTT,CASRLTGQSMNTEAFF,TRBJ1-1,NA,TRBD1,TRBV10-3
TGCGCCAGCAGACCCCCAAGCGACTATGGCTACACCTTC,CASRPPSDYGYTF,TRBJ1-2,NA,NA,TRBV5-1
TGTGCCACCAGTGACGCAAGGGGGAACACTGAAGCTTTCTTT,CATSDARGNTEAFF,TRBJ1-1,NA,NA,TRBV24-1
TGTGCCAGCGCGACTAGCGGAGCCAATGAGCAGTTCTTC,CASATSGANEQFF,TRBJ2-1,NA,TRBD2,TRBV28
TGTGCCAGCAGTTTAGTGGACAGGACAAACTATGGCTACACCTTC,CASSLVDRTNYGYTF,TRBJ1-2,NA,TRBD1,TRBV28
TGTGCCACCAATGGGGCGGGAGGGTACAATGAGCAGTTCTTC,CATNGAGGYNEQFF,TRBJ2-1,NA,TRBD2,TRBV7-6
TGTGCCAGCAGTTACTCCGGGGAATCCGGGGAGCTGTTTTTT,CASSYSGESGELFF,TRBJ2-2,NA,NA,TRBV6-6
TGTGCCAGCAGCCCACTAGCGGGAGGGCCCGGGGAGCTGTTTTTT,CASSPLAGGPGELFF,TRBJ2-2,NA,TRBD2,TRBV6-5
TGTGCCAGCACCCTGGGACAGGGAAAGTCCGTCCACGAGCAGTACTTC,CASTLGQGKSVHEQYF,TRBJ2-7,NA,TRBD1,TRBV27
TGTGCCAGCAGTTTAGCGCCGATCGCTCCTACGTTT,CASSLAPIAPTF,TRBJ1-4,NA,NA,TRBV12-3/TRBV12-4
TGTGCCAGCAGTGAACCCGGGGAGAGCTATGGCTACACCTTC,CASSEPGESYGYTF,TRBJ1-2,few,NA,TRBV2
TGCGCCAGCAGCTTGGCCCAGGCTGGGGCCAACGTCCTGACTTTC,CASSLAQAGANVLTF,TRBJ2-6,NA,NA,TRBV5-1
TGTGCCAGCAGCTTCCTATACACTGAAGCTTTCTTT,CASSFLYTEAFF,TRBJ1-1,NA,NA,TRBV7-8
TGTGCCAGCACCTCAACTAGTCCCCAGCATTTT,CASTSTSPQHF,TRBJ1-5,NA,NA,TRBV28
TGTGCCATCAACCGGGAAGCCTACAATGAGCAGTTCTTC,CAINREAYNEQFF,TRBJ2-1,NA,NA,TRBV10-3
TGTGCCAGCAGCGGCATGGGACTAGCTTCCTACAATGAGCAGTTCTTC,CASSGMGLASYNEQFF,TRBJ2-1,NA,TRBD2,TRBV9
TGTGCCAGCAGTTTAGACGTACAGCCAGAGAACACTGAAGCTTTCTTT,CASSLDVQPENTEAFF,TRBJ1-1,NA,NA,TRBV28
TGTGCCAGCAGCTTAGCGACAGTTGCCTATGGCTACACCTTC,CASSLATVAYGYTF,TRBJ1-2,NA,NA,TRBV7-2
TGTGCCAGCAGAGGGGCCCTTGAAGCTTTCTTT,CASRGALEAFF,TRBJ1-1,NA,NA,TRBV28
TGTGCCAGCAGCCAGTGGGACTCCACCACAGATACGCAGTATTTT,CASSQWDSTTDTQYF,TRBJ2-3,NA,NA,TRBV3-1/TRBV3-2
TGTGCCAGCAGCTCCCAACCCGGGAATGAGCAGTTCTTC,CASSSQPGNEQFF,TRBJ2-1,once,NA,TRBV7-3
TGTGCCAGCAGCCGCCCTGGGCCTGAAGCTTTCTTT,CASSRPGPEAFF,TRBJ1-1,NA,NA,TRBV7-3
TGTGCCACGGGACAGGGCTATGAGCAGTTCTTC,CATGQGYEQFF,TRBJ2-1,NA,TRBD1,TRBV10-3
TGTGCCAGCAGTAAAAAACCGACAGGGGAAAGCAATCAGCCCCAGCATTTT,CASSKKPTGESNQPQHF,TRBJ1-5,once,TRBD1,TRBV28
TGTGCCACCAGTGATTCGGAGCGGGAGTACTACGAGCAGTACTTC,CATSDSEREYYEQYF,TRBJ2-7,NA,TRBD2,TRBV24-1
TGTGCCAGCAGCTTCACCGGGACTGGCTCCTACGAGCAGTACTTC,CASSFTGTGSYEQYF,TRBJ2-7,NA,NA,TRBV5-4
TGTGCCTGGACCAAGGACAGGAGCTCCTACAATGAGCAGTTCTTC,CAWTKDRSSYNEQFF,TRBJ2-1,NA,TRBD1,TRBV30
TGTGCCAGCAGAACAGGGGGCACTGAAGCTTTCTTT,CASRTGGTEAFF,TRBJ1-1,few,TRBD1,TRBV28
TGTGCCAGCAGCGAAGAGGGCAGGGGATATGGCTACACCTTC,CASSEEGRGYGYTF,TRBJ1-2,NA,NA,TRBV5-6
TGTGCCAGCAGTTCCGGACAGGGACGGAAGACTGGAAACACCATATATTTT,CASSSGQGRKTGNTIYF,TRBJ1-3,NA,TRBD1,TRBV7-9
TGTGCCAGCTCACCGGGACTAGCGGGTCGGAACGACGAGCAGTACTTC,CASSPGLAGRNDEQYF,TRBJ2-7,NA,TRBD2,TRBV18
TGTGCCAGCAGCTTGGTAGGGACTAAGATTTACAATGAGCAGTTCTTC,CASSLVGTKIYNEQFF,TRBJ2-1,NA,TRBD2,TRBV5-8
TGTGCCAGCAGTGAATACGGGATGGCTAGCGGGAAACATAACGATGAGCAGTTCTTC,CASSEYGMASGKHNDEQFF,TRBJ2-1,NA,TRBD2,TRBV2
TGCGCCAGCAGCTTGGAGGACAGCCTGGGCACTGAAGCTTTCTTT,CASSLEDSLGTEAFF,TRBJ1-1,few,NA,TRBV5-1
TGTGCCAGTACCCTGGGACAGGGTACGACTAACTATGGCTACACCTTC,CASTLGQGTTNYGYTF,TRBJ1-2,NA,TRBD1,TRBV19
TGTGCCAGTAGTATTGGTAGCGGGAGTCCGCCTGAGCAGTACTTC,CASSIGSGSPPEQYF,TRBJ2-7,NA,TRBD2,TRBV19
TGTGCCAGCAGGAGGACTAGTGGCGCAGATACGCAGTATTTT,CASRRTSGADTQYF,TRBJ2-3,NA,TRBD2,TRBV6-5
TGTGCCAGCAGTGAACCGACTAGCGGAAAATACGAGCAGTACTTC,CASSEPTSGKYEQYF,TRBJ2-7,NA,TRBD2,TRBV2
TGTGCCAGCAGTCCCCGGGACAGGGGGAATGAAAAACTGTTTTTT,CASSPRDRGNEKLFF,TRBJ1-4,NA,TRBD1,TRBV6-5
TGCAGCGTTGTTACTAGCGGGAGCACAGATACGCAGTATTTT,CSVVTSGSTDTQYF,TRBJ2-3,NA,TRBD2,TRBV29-1
TGTGCCAGCAGCTTGACAGGGGGCAATGAGCAGTTCTTC,CASSLTGGNEQFF,TRBJ2-1,few,TRBD1,TRBV5-4
TGCGCCAGCAGTGTGTCAGGGGGGGCCTCTAACACTGAAGCTTTCTTT,CASSVSGGASNTEAFF,TRBJ1-1,few,TRBD1,TRBV10-2
TGTGCCAGCAGTTCCCCAAGCGGTAGCTCCTACGAGCAGTACTTC,CASSSPSGSSYEQYF,TRBJ2-7,NA,NA,TRBV27
TGTGCCAGCAGCTATTGGACAGGGATAGATGAGCAGTTCTTC,CASSYWTGIDEQFF,TRBJ2-1,NA,TRBD1,TRBV7-8
TGTGCCAGCAGCTTAGATGCCGGGGTTGCGTGGAATTCACCCCTCCACTTT,CASSLDAGVAWNSPLHF,TRBJ1-6,NA,NA,TRBV11-3